Listed below are T cell receptor beta chains from one sample, sequenced in a study of T cells after yellow fever vaccination. One entry per CDR3 protein results from TCRdb running MiXCR on the 5' RACE reads. The data contain around 25,000 distinct CDR3 sequences, approximately 4.2% of them seen just once; the ten biggest clones take up 35% to 40%. Source: PBMCs, either bulk or a sorted T-cell subset (CD4+, CD8+, memory, or dextramer-sorted; not recorded which), taken on the day of the yellow fever booster vaccination. The receptor set was obtained from a young man who received the YFV17D yellow fever vaccine. The CDR3 runs from the conserved cysteine through the conserved F or W. Each record gives: V gene, clone size, D gene, J gene, CDR3 DNA, CDR3 protein. A D gene is named only where the DNA matches it firmly. Sizes are listed as once, few or many counts, or a class when the clone is expanded.

V: TRBV20-1; size: many; D: TRBD1; J: TRBJ1-2; DNA: TGCAGTGCTAGATCCCGGGACAGACCACTATTGAACTATGGCTACACCTTC; CDR3: CSARSRDRPLLNYGYTF
V: TRBV20-1; size: many; D: TRBD1; J: TRBJ2-3; DNA: TGCAGTGCTAACTCGATGACAGGGGGCACAGATACGCAGTATTTT; CDR3: CSANSMTGGTDTQYF
V: TRBV6-4; size: many; D: TRBD2; J: TRBJ2-3; DNA: TGTGCCAGCAGTACTAGCGGGGGGGGCACAGATACGCAGTATTTT; CDR3: CASSTSGGGTDTQYF
V: TRBV28; size: many; D: NA; J: TRBJ1-2; DNA: TGTGCCAGCAGTCCCCGGGGGGGACTCTATGGCTACACCTTC; CDR3: CASSPRGGLYGYTF
V: TRBV7-9; size: many; D: NA; J: TRBJ2-3; DNA: TGTGCCAGCAGCATGAGACGGTCAGATACGCAGTATTTT; CDR3: CASSMRRSDTQYF
V: TRBV19; size: few; D: NA; J: TRBJ1-1; DNA: TGTGCCAGTAGTAGCGTAGCCAGGGAAGGAACTGAAGCTTTCTTT; CDR3: CASSSVAREGTEAFF
V: TRBV5-6; size: many; D: TRBD2; J: TRBJ2-3; DNA: TGTGCCAGCAGCCGCCTCGGAGCGGGGGGTGGCACAGATACGCAGTATTTT; CDR3: CASSRLGAGGGTDTQYF
V: TRBV10-3; size: many; D: NA; J: TRBJ1-4; DNA: TGTGCCATCAGTGAGTCGTCTCTCGCCAGGGGAGGCGGTGAAAAACTGTTTTTT; CDR3: CAISESSLARGGGEKLFF
V: TRBV7-2; size: many; D: NA; J: TRBJ2-2; DNA: TGTGCAGGGGCCCCTGGGGGGGGGCGAACCGGGGAGCTGTTTTTT; CDR3: CAGAPGGGRTGELFF
V: TRBV6-6; size: many; D: TRBD1; J: TRBJ2-4; DNA: TGTGCCAGCAGTTTTAACAGGGGTGCCAAAAACATTCAGTACTTC; CDR3: CASSFNRGAKNIQYF
V: TRBV7-3; size: many; D: NA; J: TRBJ1-1; DNA: TGTGCCAGCAGCTTAACGGGGGTAGGGACTGAAGCTTTCTTT; CDR3: CASSLTGVGTEAFF
V: TRBV12-3/TRBV12-4; size: many; D: TRBD1; J: TRBJ1-1; DNA: TGTGCCAGCAGTTCCCCCCAGGGGGGCGATTTGACTGAAGCTTTCTTT; CDR3: CASSSPQGGDLTEAFF
V: TRBV7-6; size: many; D: NA; J: TRBJ1-4; DNA: TGTGCCAGCAGCTTAAGACCGGCAACTAATGAAAAACTGTTTTTT; CDR3: CASSLRPATNEKLFF
V: TRBV4-3; size: many; D: TRBD1; J: TRBJ2-4; DNA: TGCGCCAGCAGCCAAGATTATCGGACAGGCAAAAACATTCAGTACTTC; CDR3: CASSQDYRTGKNIQYF
V: TRBV20-1; size: many; D: NA; J: TRBJ1-4; DNA: TGCAGTGCTTCAGGGGACAATGAAAAACTGTTTTTT; CDR3: CSASGDNEKLFF
V: TRBV7-7; size: many; D: TRBD2; J: TRBJ2-5; DNA: TGTGCTAGCAGCCCCGGGGGGGCGCGGGAGACCCAGTACTTC; CDR3: CASSPGGARETQYF